The 5 T cell receptor beta chains listed next were all sequenced from one sample in a study of T cell repertoires in cytomegalovirus infection. From the reads, TCRdb called clonotypes with MiXCR, one entry per CDR3 protein. Of about 600,000 distinct CDR3 sequences listed, 24% are singletons. The source material was CD8+ T cells from PBMCs. These TCRs come from a human donor in good health (CMV status not recorded). Some clones in this sample may be carry-over from other donors' samples.

A few counts support this clonotype. The chain links TRBV20-1 to TRBJ2-7; D may be TRBD1 or TRBD2 (6 bases each). V lost 0 bases to trimming and J lost 7 bases, with 31 bases between them. This CDR3 region has 19 residues. CDR1 DFQATT and CDR2 SNEGSKA come from the germline V gene (reference sequence). The CDR3 reads CSARDPNRGTPGALREQYF. CDR3 in DNA: TGCAGTGCTAGAGATCCCAACCGGGGGACACCAGGGGCCCTACGGGAGCAGTACTTC.

The chain carries TRBV20-1 and TRBJ1-5, with D uncertain. Deletions cut 0 bases from V and 5 bases from J, with 20 bases between. In germline, CDR1 is DFQATT, CDR2 SNEGSKA (reference sequence). The CDR3 has 17 residues. The CDR3 region is CSARDRGYLTAHQPQHF. CDR3 nucleotides: TGCAGTGCTAGAGATCGCGGGTATCTTACTGCTCATCAGCCCCAGCATTTT.

This clonotype appeared a few times. This chain connects TRBV24-1 to TRBJ2-1; a weak D match, TRBD2 (6 bases). V lost 6 bases to trimming and J lost 9 bases, with 14 bases between them. The CDR3 runs 13 residues. Germline assignment: CDR1 KGHDR and CDR2 SFDVKD. CDR3 in amino acids: CATSWRAFGEQFF. CDR3 sequence (DNA): TGTGCCACCAGTTGGAGGGCATTTGGTGAGCAGTTCTTC.

This clonotype was seen a handful of times. The J gene is TRBJ2-1, the V gene TRBV28; 10 nucleotides line up with TRBD2. Germline lookup yields CDR1 MDHEN and CDR2 SYDVKM. The junction had 4 bases not matched to a gene; V was cut back by 6 bases and J by 8 bases. The CDR3 length is 13 residues. In DNA form, the CDR3 reads TGTGCCAGCAGGCGGCTAGCGGGGGATGAGCAGTTCTTC. Protein: CASRRLAGDEQFF.

The chain combines TRBV14 with TRBJ2-3, with D perhaps matching TRBD2 (5 bases). The V end lost 4 bases, the J end lost 4 bases, and 12 bases lay between the germline ends. Germline V gene data show CDR1 as SGHDN and CDR2 as FVKESK. The CDR3 has 14 amino acids. The CDR3 here is CASSPLAGADTQYF. The CDR3 nucleotides are TGTGCCAGCAGCCCGTTGGCGGGCGCAGATACGCAGTATTTT.